The present TCR beta chain was sequenced within a study of STAT5B mutations in CD4+ large granular lymphocyte leukemia. Study outcomes and limitations: Main leukemic clonotypes were patient-specific, but 25% appeared at low frequency elsewhere. Top patient clones used TRBV06 genes more often: 8/27 versus 2/35 in controls. Patient CD4-sorted repertoires looked more clonal than healthy CD4+ repertoires, even without putative leukemic clones.

Controls came from buffy coats of healthy blood donors. The CDR3 is 14 residues long. With V trimmed by 3 bases and J by 5 bases, 6 bases remained unmatched. CDR1 MNHNS and CDR2 SASEGT come from the germline V gene. Regarding this clone: No antigen is known for it.

The protocol was immunoSEQ multiplex PCR, while the TCRdb copy is restricted to in-frame clones and leaves out a portion. The sample records approximately 35,000 clones, roughly 82% being singletons. This chain uses TRBV6-1 with TRBJ1-1; 7 positions match TRBD1. Sample: CD4+ T cells from blood buffy coats. This receptor was taken from a human donor in good health. The CDR3 spells CASSEGRGRTEAFF. The CDR3 coding sequence is TGTGCCAGCAGTGAGGGCAGGGGGAGAACTGAAGCTTTCTTT.